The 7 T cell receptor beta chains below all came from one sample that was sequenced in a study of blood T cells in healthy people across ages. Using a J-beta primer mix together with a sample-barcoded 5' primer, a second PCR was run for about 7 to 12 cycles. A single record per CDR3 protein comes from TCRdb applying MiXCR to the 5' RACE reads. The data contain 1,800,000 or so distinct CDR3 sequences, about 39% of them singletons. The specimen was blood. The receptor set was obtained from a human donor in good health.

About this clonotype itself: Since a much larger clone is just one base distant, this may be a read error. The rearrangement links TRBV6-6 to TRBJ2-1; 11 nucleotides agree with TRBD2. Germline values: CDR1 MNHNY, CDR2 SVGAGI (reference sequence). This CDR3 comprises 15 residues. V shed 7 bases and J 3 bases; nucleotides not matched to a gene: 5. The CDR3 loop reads CASTQTSGVYNEQFF. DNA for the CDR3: TGTGCCAGCACCCAGACTAGCGGGGTCTACAATGAGCAGTTCTTC.

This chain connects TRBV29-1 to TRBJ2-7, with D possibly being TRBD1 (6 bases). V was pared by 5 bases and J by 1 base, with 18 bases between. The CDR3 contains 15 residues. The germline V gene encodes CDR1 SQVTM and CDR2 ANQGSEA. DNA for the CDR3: TGCAGCGTTCTCAAACTGGACAGAATATCCTACGAGCAGTACTTC. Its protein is CSVLKLDRISYEQYF.

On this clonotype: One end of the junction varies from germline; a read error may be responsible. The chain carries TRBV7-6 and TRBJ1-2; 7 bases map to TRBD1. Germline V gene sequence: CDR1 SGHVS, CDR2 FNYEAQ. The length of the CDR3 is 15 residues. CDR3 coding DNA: TGTGCCGGCAGCCCCAGTGACAGGGTAGGGGATGGCTACACCTTC. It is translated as CAGSPSDRVGDGYTF.

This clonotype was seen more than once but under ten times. The CDR3 sequence is CASSPRQGRSNEQFF. The CDR3 DNA is TGTGCCAGCAGCCCCCGACAGGGGAGATCCAATGAGCAGTTCTTC. The chain carries TRBV7-9 and TRBJ2-1, with 8 positions matching TRBD1. V shed 5 bases and J 6 bases; nucleotides not matched to a gene: 9. This CDR3 has 15 amino acids. The germline CDR1 and CDR2 sequences are SEHNR and FQNEAQ (reference sequence).

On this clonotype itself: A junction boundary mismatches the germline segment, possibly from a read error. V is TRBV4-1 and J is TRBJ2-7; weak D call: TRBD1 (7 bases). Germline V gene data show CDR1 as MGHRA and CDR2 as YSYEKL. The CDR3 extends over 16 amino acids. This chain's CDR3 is CASNQPGAGGGYEQYF. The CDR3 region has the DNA TGCGCCAGCAACCAACCCGGAGCAGGGGGAGGCTACGAGCAGTACTTC.

The CDR3 protein is CSANLAGGSYEQYF. The CDR3 DNA is TGCAGTGCTAACTTAGCGGGGGGGTCCTACGAGCAGTACTTC. This chain uses TRBV20-1 with TRBJ2-7; 11 nucleotides align to TRBD2. In germline, CDR1 is DFQATT, CDR2 SNEGSKA (reference sequence). CDR3 length: 14 residues. V gave up 4 bases and J gave up 1 base; unmatched junction bases: 3.

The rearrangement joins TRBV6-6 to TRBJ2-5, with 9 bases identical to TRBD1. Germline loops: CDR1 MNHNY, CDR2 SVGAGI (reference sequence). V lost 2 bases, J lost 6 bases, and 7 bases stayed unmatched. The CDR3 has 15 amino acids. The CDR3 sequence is CASSYLQGAVKTQYF. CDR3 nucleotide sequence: TGTGCCAGCAGTTACCTACAGGGGGCAGTTAAGACCCAGTACTTC.